One T cell receptor beta chain is described in this entry. This entry belongs to a study of T-cell memory formation after mild COVID-19. Trimming took 4 bases from V and 5 from J, leaving 18 bases between them. This CDR3 spans 16 amino acids. Germline-derived CDR1 and CDR2 are MDHEN and SYDVKM. TCRdb analysed the 5' RACE reads with MiXCR anew, one entry per CDR3 protein. The sample includes 190,000 or so distinct CDR3 sequences, about 21% of them seen just once. V usage is TRBV28 and J usage is TRBJ2-1; no clear D. The sample taken for sequencing was PBMCs or a T cell subset sorted from them (not recorded which). The receptor was derived from an adult woman who had mild COVID-19 (a few samples of this study predate the infection). Cell type and time point are not known. CDR3 nucleotides: TGTGCCAGCAGTTACTCGGACCTGGGTGCCGACAATGAGCAGTTCTTC. This codes for CASSYSDLGADNEQFF.